Sequencing of this T cell receptor beta chain was carried out in a study of somatic mutations in cytotoxic T cells in rheumatoid arthritis (TCRdb year 2017). With respect to the entire study: A FACSAria II or Sony SH800 was used to flow-sort some V beta antibody-stained T-cell populations at nearly 100% purity, and TCRB sequencing was also done on sorted V beta1+ cells. TCRB deep sequencing covered roughly 60 patients with rheumatoid arthritis along with approximately 20 healthy controls. Patient and control groups had essentially identical median ages. The study asked whether expanded CD8+ T-cell clones in newly diagnosed, untreated rheumatoid arthritis carry somatic mutations, and used TCRB deep sequencing to characterize clonality. Here is what the overall study found, with its caveats: The expanded CD8+ clones had unknown antigen targets, and not appearing in virus-specific databases did not rule out that they were virus-specific. The slight TRBV07 underrepresentation in patients was not adjusted for multiple comparisons. Rheumatoid arthritis patients and age-matched healthy controls did not significantly differ in CD8+ T-cell clonality. CD8+ clonality increased with age in patients (Spearman r ~ 0.49) but not in healthy controls. In about an eighth of the roughly 60 patients, more than 20% of CD8+ cells belonged to the largest CD8+ clone, while several identical CD8+ TCRB sequences were shared between blood and synovial fluid.

This clone was counted a single time. It lacks a known antigen. The record has no base qualities; no much larger clone is one base away. The CDR3, cysteine through phenylalanine, is 14 amino acids long. Only CDR3 DNA is held: 42 bases, read in frame from base 1. CDR1 and CDR2 are read off the germline V gene as ENHRY and SYGVKD. V and J are truncated by 7 bases and 2 bases respectively, leaving an intervening sequence of 11 bases. The immunoSEQ assay was applied to genomic DNA for TCRB CDR3 sequencing. The authors' pipeline ran thus. The analyses included only productive TCRB rearrangements. A clone was defined by a unique TCRB CDR3 sequence, and clonality was computed as a productive clonality index based on Shannon entropy. Repertoire overlap between two samples was calculated from the template counts of each clone relative to total templates per sample. V-gene usage measured by flow cytometry correlated with TCRB sequencing V-gene usage, with a Spearman r of less than 0.65. In TCRdb, the immuneACCESS table is reduced to in-frame sequences with V and J assigned. These tables do not hold every clone; where another copy was compared, an unresolved V gene accounts for under half, and the others remain unexplained. V and J calls and clone size follow that table, whereas D and trimming were derived from the DNA. Here the sample has 6,000 to 9,000 clones; roughly 65% occur a single time. The ten largest make up roughly a quarter of the sample.

Buffy coats from 20 to 25 blood donors served as healthy controls, a group that was over 45% female with a median age of approximately 50 years (range about 20-70). Positive magnetic bead selection on an AutoMACS was used to isolate CD4+ and CD8+ cells, with flow cytometry used to check purity. Peripheral blood mononuclear cells were isolated by Ficoll-Paque PLUS density gradient separation. DNA was extracted from CD4-enriched, CD8-enriched or PBMC samples with Nucleospin Tissue or Tissue XS kits and quantified with a Qubit 2.0 fluorometer. The receptor's source is a woman aged 40 to 50 in good health. This chain joins TRBV10-3 to TRBJ2-2; the D gene cannot be resolved reliably. Sequencing was carried out using CD8+ T cells sorted from blood. The CDR3 protein sequence reads: CAIMPGPNTGELFF. The nucleotide sequence reads as follows: TGTGCCATCATGCCGGGCCCAAACACCGGGGAGCTGTTTTTT.